The TCR beta chain under discussion was sequenced for a study of cytomegalovirus exposure and HLA in healthy donors. Looking at the study overall: Most genotyped donors, 65% to 90% of roughly 400, had Caucasian-associated genetic ancestry. General study points: For presence/absence analyses, sequencing depth was assumed to be roughly uniform across donors.

Remarks on this clone: Its antigen is as yet unknown. A junction boundary mismatches the germline segment, possibly from a read error.

Germline V gene sequence: CDR1 SGHTA, CDR2 FQGTGA. The CDR3 spans 17 residues. The PCR employed 60 Vbeta primers together with 13 Jbeta primers. Original methodology: About 88 million unique TCR beta chains, 9.5 million to 11 million of them shared, were counted by a later analysis. Here immunoSEQ multiplex PCR was the method, and the copy in TCRdb shows in-frame clones only, minus some. V, J and clone size reflect that table, while D and trimming were determined from the DNA. The sample records about 110,000 clones, around 75% being singletons. The sample consisted of PBMCs. The chain uses TRBV7-3 and TRBJ2-6, with TRBD1 matching over 7 bases. This TCR derives from a male donor in good health and CMV-seropositive. CDR3 DNA: TGTGCCAGCAGCGTAACAGGGGTACGCTCTGGGGCCAACGTCCTGACTTTC. This encodes CASSVTGVRSGANVLTF.